This T cell receptor beta chain was identified in a study of shared clonotypes between healthy human individuals (dated by TCRdb to 2020 to 2021). Regarding the complete study: The cohort included a few men and a couple of women between 18 and 49 years of age. Per donor, three plates each were used for CD4 naive and CD4 memory, two for CD8 naive, and one for CD8 memory. The study deeply sequenced blood TCR repertoires of about 5 healthy adults to estimate repertoire size and the extent of clonotype sharing between individuals. Libraries were prepared and TCR repertoires were sequenced by different laboratories using diverse techniques, in order to increase sequencing depth and limit assay-specific biases. Each donor's leukapheresis produced roughly between about 0.8 and 8.9 billion PBMCs. Points the paper makes about the study in general: Compared with non-shared clonotypes, the clonotypes found in all four sorted-subset donors had higher generation probabilities. Because the study included a small number of donors, the genetic and exposure-history diversity represented was limited. Across a few donors, 4.5% to 6.5% of naive CD4, roughly 3.3% of naive CD8, approximately 2.5% of memory CD4, and under 0.45% of memory CD8 clonotypes were shared. Naive subsets generally had larger estimated clonotype richness than memory subsets. Even with the large sequencing depth, rarefaction of the sorted-subset datasets indicated that sequencing was incomplete. Sampling was restricted to blood, and TCR repertoires in tissue are likely to differ from TCR repertoires in blood. Pairwise subsampling led to the expectation that sequencing depth would affect the degree of clonotype sharing among donors.

Using the deep immunoSEQ assay, TCR CDR3 regions were amplified from genomic DNA by multiplex PCR. For each cell subset, the extracted genomic DNA was distributed evenly across all wells of several immunoSEQ 96-well plates, and each plate served as one replicate. For sorted subsets, 200 to 250 ng genomic DNA, equal to 30,000 or so T cell genomes, was loaded into each replicate PCR. Purified libraries were measured with a Qubit 3.0 fluorometer, size-checked on a Bioanalyzer 2100, and measured again with the KAPA Library Quantification kit. Each immunoSEQ 96-well plate was sequenced on its own single-read 150-cycle Illumina NextSeq 550 flow cell. In the source study's methods: Because only junctional sequences without quality scores were contained in the immunoSEQ output, filtering matching that applied to full-length reads could not be performed. To assign V/J genes and CDR3, sequences were annotated using PyIR, a Python wrapper for IgBLAST v1.9, with IMGT germline references. Reads were removed for weak V/J assignments (E-value above 1e-6), missing CDR3, stop codons, out-of-frame junctions, or ambiguous translated residues. V3J clonotypes were defined as sequences sharing an identical inferred V gene, J gene, and CDR3 amino acid sequence. The percentage overlap between two repertoires was calculated by dividing the number of shared unique clonotypes by the size of the smaller repertoire. Three approaches were used to assess repertoire richness: RTK rarefaction, the Chao1 estimator, and Recon v2.1 estimates of unobserved clonotypes. Generation probabilities for all TCRbeta clonotypes obtained by the gDNA method from a handful of donors were computed using OLGA. TCRdb retrieved this table from immuneACCESS and kept in-frame rearrangements only. Not all clones are present; in checked studies, unresolved V genes account for under half, and no reason is known for the remainder. V and J calls and clone size are as listed in that table; D and trimming were resolved from the DNA. This sample holds over a million clones; around four fifths were observed only once. The ten top clones hold about 1.5% of the sample.

Worth noting for this clone: No antigen is known for it. No much larger clonotype is one base removed from it; base qualities were not supplied.

The germline V gene (reference sequence) specifies PRHDT as CDR1 and FYEKMQ as CDR2. The CDR3 starts with the cysteine, ends with the phenylalanine, and has 12 residues. Left in the record is the CDR3 DNA by itself, 36 bases read in frame from the first base. A distance of 9 bases separates the germline ends of V and J, which lose 3 bases and 7 bases respectively. The donors were healthy, HIV-negative adults with no recently reported acute infections or vaccinations. Every donor was a Caucasian adult living in Nashville, Tennessee, USA. CD4+ T cells were enriched by magnetic negative selection; naive cells were then positively selected on CD45RA, and the negative fraction formed the memory subset. Blood was obtained by leukapheresis, after which PBMCs were separated by Ficoll-Histopaque density gradient centrifugation and cryopreserved in liquid nitrogen vapor phase. Analytical flow cytometry was used to check the purity and quantity of each magnetically sorted T cell population. Each sorted fraction had its genomic DNA isolated and then quantified by UV absorbance on a Nanodrop 2000c.

The TCR sequence derives from a man between 18 and 35 years old in good health. The sequenced sample was memory CD4+ T cells sorted from blood. The intended sense of this specimen's cell subset or site label: CD45RA-negative fraction. The rearrangement combines TRBV13 with TRBJ2-5; too little of a D gene remains to name it. The nucleotide sequence reads as follows: TGTGCCAGCAGCTTTGTGACCGGGACCCAGTACTTC. This codes for CASSFVTGTQYF.